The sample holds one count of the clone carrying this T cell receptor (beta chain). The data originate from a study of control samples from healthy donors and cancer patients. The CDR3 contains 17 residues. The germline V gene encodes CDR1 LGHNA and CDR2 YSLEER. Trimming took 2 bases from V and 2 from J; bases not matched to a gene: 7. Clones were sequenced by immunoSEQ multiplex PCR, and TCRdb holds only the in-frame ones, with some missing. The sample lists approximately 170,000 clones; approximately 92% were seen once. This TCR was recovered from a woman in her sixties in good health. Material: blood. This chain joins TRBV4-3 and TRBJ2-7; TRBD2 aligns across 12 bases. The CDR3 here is CASSQSLAGGFTYEQYF. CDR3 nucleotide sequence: TGCGCCAGCAGCCAATCACTAGCGGGGGGTTTTACCTACGAGCAGTACTTC.